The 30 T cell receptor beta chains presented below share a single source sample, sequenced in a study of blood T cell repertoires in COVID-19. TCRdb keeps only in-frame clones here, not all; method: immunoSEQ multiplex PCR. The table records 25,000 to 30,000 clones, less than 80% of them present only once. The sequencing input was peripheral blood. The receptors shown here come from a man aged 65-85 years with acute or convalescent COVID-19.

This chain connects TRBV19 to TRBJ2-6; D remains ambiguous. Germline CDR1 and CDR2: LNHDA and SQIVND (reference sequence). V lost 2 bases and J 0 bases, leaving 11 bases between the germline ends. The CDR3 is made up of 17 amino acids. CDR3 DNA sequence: TGTGCCAGTAGTATAACAGCAAATCCCTCTGGGGCCAACGTCCTGACTTTC. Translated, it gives CASSITANPSGANVLTF.

CDR3 sequence (DNA): TGTGCCAGCTCACCTCCGGGACTAGCGGGAGCCGGGGAGCTGTTTTTT. The encoded protein is CASSPPGLAGAGELFF. The rearrangement uses TRBV18 and TRBJ2-2; 14 bases line up with TRBD2. With V trimmed by 3 bases and J by 6 bases, 3 bases remained unmatched. Germline V gene lookup returns CDR1 KGHSH and CDR2 LQKENI. The CDR3 sequence is 16 residues long.

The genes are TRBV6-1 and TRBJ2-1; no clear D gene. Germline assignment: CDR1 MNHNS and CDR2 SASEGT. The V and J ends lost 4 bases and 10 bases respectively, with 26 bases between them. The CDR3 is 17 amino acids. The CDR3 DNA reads TGTGCCAGCAGTGTTCTATCGCCCACAGTCGTTGCCCGGGAGCAGTTCTTC. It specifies CASSVLSPTVVAREQFF.

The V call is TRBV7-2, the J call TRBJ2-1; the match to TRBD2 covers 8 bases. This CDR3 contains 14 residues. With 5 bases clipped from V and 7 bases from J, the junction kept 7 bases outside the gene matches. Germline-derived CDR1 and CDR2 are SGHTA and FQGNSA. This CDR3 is CASSRRRGVNEQFF. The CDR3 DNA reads TGTGCCAGCAGCCGGCGGCGGGGGGTTAATGAGCAGTTCTTC.

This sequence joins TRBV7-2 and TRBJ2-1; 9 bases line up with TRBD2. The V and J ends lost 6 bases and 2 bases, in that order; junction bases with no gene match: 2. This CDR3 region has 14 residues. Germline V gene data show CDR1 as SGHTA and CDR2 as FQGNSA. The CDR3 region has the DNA TGTGCCAGCAGACGCGGGGGGGCCTACAATGAGCAGTTCTTC. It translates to CASRRGGAYNEQFF. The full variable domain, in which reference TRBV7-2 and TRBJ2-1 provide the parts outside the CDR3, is GAGVSQSPSNKVTEKGKDVELRCDPISGHTALYWYRQSLGQGLEFLIYFQGNSAPDKSGLPSDRFSAERTGGSVSTLTIQRTQQEDSAVYLCASRRGGAYNEQFFGPGTRLTVL.

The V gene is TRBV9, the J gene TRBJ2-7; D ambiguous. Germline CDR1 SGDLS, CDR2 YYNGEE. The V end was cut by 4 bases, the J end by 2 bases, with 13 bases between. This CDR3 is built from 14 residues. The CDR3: CASSQNVVAYEQYF. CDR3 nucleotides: TGTGCCAGCAGCCAGAACGTCGTCGCCTACGAGCAGTACTTC. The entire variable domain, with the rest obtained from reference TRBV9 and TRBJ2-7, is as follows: DSGVTQTPKHLITATGQRVTLRCSPRSGDLSVYWYQQSLDQGLQFLIQYYNGEERAKGNILERFSAQQFPDLHSELNLSSLELGDSALYFCASSQNVVAYEQYFGPGTRLTVT.

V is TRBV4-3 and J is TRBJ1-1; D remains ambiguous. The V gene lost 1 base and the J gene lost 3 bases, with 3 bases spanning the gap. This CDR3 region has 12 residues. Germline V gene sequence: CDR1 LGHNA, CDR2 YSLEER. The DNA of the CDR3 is TGCGCCAGCAGCCAAGCCGACACTGAAGCTTTCTTT. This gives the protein CASSQADTEAFF.

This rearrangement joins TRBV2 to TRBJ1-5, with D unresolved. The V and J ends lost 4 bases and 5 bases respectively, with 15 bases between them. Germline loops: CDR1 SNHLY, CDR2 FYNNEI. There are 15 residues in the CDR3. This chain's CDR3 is CASSVEVPDYQPQHF. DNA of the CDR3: TGTGCCAGCAGTGTTGAGGTTCCGGACTATCAGCCCCAGCATTTT. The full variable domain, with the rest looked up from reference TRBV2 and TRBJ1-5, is EPEVTQTPSHQVTQMGQEVILRCVPISNHLYFYWYRQILGQKVEFLVSFYNNEISEKSEIFDDQFSVERPDGSNFTLKIRSTKLEDSAMYFCASSVEVPDYQPQHFGDGTRLSIL.

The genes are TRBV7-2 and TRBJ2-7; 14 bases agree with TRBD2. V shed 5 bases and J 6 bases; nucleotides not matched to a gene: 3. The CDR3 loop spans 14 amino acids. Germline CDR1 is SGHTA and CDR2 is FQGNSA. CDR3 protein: CASSTGLAGAEQYF. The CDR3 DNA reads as TGTGCCAGCAGCACGGGACTAGCGGGAGCCGAGCAGTACTTC.

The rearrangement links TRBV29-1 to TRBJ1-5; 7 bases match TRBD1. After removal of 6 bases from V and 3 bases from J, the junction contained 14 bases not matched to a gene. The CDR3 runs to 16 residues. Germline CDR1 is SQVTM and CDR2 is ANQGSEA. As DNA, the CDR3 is TGCAGCGTCGGTATTACAGGGGAAGGCCCCAATCAGCCCCAGCATTTT. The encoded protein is CSVGITGEGPNQPQHF.

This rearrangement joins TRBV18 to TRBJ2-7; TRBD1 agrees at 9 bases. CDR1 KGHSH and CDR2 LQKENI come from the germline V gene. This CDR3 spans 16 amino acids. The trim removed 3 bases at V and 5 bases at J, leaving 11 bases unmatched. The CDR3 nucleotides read TGTGCCAGCTCACCGGGGAATTTAGGGACAGGGAACGAGCAGTACTTC. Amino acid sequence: CASSPGNLGTGNEQYF.

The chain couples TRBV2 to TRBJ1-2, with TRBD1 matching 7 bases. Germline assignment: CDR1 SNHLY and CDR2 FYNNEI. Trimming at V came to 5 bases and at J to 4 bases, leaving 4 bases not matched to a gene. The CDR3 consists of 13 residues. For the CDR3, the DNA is TGTGCCAGCAGTTTAGCAGGGGGCTATGGCTACACCTTC. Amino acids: CASSLAGGYGYTF.

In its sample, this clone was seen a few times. The DNA of the CDR3 is TGTGCCAGCAGAGGGGATGGTTCCTATAATTCACCCCTCCACTTT. Translation: CASRGDGSYNSPLHF. This sequence joins TRBV28 and TRBJ1-6, with a weak D call TRBD1 (5 bases). The germline gives CDR1 MDHEN, CDR2 SYDVKM. The CDR3 runs to 15 residues. Trimming took 6 bases from V and 1 from J, leaving 10 bases between them.

The CDR3 DNA follows: TGTGCCAGCTCCCAGATAAGAAGTACTGAAGCTTTCTTT. Its protein product is CASSQIRSTEAFF. This chain connects TRBV18 to TRBJ1-1; D is uncertain. Germline values: CDR1 KGHSH, CDR2 LQKENI. The ends were cut back, 6 bases at V and 5 bases at J, with 13 bases in the middle. CDR3 size: 13 residues.

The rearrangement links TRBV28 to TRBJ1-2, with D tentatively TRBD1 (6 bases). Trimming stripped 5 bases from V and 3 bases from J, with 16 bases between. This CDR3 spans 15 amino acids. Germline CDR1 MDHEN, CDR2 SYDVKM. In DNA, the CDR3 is TGTGCCAGCAGTCCGGTGGGGGGGGGCGACTATGGCTACACCTTC. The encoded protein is CASSPVGGGDYGYTF.

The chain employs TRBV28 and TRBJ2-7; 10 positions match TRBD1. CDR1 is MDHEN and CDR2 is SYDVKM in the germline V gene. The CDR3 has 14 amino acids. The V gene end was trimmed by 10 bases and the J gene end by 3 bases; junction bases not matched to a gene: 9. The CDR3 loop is CATALTGGVYEQYF. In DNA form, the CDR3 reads TGTGCCACCGCCCTGACAGGGGGCGTCTACGAGCAGTACTTC.

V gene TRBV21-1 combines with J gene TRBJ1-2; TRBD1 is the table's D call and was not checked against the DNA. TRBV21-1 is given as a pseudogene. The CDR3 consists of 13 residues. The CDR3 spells CAPGGQGCFGYTF. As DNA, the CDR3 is TGTGCCCCCGGGGGACAGGGGTGTTTCGGCTACACCTTC.

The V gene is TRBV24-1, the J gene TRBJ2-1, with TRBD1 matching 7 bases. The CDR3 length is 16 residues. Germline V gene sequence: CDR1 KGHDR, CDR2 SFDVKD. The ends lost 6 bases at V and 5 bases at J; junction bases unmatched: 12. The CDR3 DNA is TGTGCCACCAGTTCTATTCCGGGACAGACGAACAATGAGCAGTTCTTC. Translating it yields CATSSIPGQTNNEQFF.

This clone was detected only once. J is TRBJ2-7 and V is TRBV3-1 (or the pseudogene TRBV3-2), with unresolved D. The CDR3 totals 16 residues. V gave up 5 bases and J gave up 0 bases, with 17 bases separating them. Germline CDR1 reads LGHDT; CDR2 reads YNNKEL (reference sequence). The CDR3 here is CASSDTALSRSYEQYF. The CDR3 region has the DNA TGTGCCAGCAGCGATACCGCTCTGAGCCGCTCCTACGAGCAGTACTTC.

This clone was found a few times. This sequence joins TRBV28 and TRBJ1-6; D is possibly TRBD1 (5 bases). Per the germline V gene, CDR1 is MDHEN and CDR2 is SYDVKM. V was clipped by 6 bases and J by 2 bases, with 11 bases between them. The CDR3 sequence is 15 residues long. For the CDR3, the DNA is TGTGCCAGCAGCCCTCAGGGCGCCTATAATTCACCCCTCCACTTT. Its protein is CASSPQGAYNSPLHF.

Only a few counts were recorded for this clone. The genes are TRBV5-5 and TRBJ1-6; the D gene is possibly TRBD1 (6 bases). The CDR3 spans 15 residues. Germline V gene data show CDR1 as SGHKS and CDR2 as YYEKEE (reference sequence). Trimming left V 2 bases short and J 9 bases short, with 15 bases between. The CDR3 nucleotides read TGTGCCAGCAGCTTAACTAGCGGGACATTTTCACCCCTCCACTTT. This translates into CASSLTSGTFSPLHF. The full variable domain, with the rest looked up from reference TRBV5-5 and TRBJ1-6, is DAGVTQSPTHLIKTRGQQVTLRCSPISGHKSVSWYQQVLGQGPQFIFQYYEKEERGRGNFPDRFSARQFPNYSSELNVNALLLGDSALYLCASSLTSGTFSPLHFGNGTRLTVT.

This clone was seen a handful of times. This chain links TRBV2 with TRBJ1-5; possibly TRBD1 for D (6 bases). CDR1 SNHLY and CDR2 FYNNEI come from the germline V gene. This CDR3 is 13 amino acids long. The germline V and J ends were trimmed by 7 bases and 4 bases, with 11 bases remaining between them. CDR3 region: CASTGTKNQPQHF. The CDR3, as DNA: TGTGCCAGCACCGGGACAAAAAATCAGCCCCAGCATTTT.

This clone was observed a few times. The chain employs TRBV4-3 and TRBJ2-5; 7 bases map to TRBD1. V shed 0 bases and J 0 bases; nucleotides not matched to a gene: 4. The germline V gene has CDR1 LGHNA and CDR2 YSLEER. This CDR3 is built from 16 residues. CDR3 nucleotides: TGCGCCAGCAGCCAAGATTCCAGGGGGTACCAAGAGACCCAGTACTTC. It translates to CASSQDSRGYQETQYF.

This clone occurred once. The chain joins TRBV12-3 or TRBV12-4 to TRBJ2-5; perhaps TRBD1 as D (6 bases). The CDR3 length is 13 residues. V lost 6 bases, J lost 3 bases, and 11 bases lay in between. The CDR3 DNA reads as TGTGCCAGCAGGGCCAGGACAGAAGAGACCCAGTACTTC. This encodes CASRARTEETQYF.

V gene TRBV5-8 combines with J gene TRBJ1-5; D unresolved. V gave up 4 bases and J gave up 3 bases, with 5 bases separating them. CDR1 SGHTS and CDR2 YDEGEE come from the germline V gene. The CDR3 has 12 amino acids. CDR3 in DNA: TGTGCCAGCAGCCAATTCAATCAGCCCCAGCATTTT. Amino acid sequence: CASSQFNQPQHF.

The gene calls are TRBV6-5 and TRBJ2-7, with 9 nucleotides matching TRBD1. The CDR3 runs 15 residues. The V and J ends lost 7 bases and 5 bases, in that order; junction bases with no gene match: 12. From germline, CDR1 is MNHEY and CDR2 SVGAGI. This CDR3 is CASNPRTGVGNEQYF. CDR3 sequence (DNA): TGTGCCAGCAATCCTCGGACAGGGGTGGGAAACGAGCAGTACTTC.

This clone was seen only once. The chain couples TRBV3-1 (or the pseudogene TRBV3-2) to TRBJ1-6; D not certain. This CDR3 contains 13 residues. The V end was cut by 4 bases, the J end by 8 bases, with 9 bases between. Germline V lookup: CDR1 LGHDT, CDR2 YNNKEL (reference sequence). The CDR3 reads CASSPAGDSPLHF. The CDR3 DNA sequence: TGTGCCAGCAGCCCCGCGGGAGATTCACCCCTCCACTTT.

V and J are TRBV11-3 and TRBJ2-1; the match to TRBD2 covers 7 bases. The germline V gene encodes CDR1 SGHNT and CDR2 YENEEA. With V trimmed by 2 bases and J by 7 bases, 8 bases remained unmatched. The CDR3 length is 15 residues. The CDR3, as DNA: TGTGCCAGCAGCTTAATAGCGGGTGATGAAAATGAGCAGTTCTTC. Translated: CASSLIAGDENEQFF.

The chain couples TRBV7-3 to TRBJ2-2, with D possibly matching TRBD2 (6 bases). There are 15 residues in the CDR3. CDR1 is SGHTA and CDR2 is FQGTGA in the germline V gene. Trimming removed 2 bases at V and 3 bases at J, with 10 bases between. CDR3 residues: CASSLSPGDTGELFF. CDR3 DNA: TGTGCCAGCAGCTTATCCCCGGGGGACACCGGGGAGCTGTTTTTT.

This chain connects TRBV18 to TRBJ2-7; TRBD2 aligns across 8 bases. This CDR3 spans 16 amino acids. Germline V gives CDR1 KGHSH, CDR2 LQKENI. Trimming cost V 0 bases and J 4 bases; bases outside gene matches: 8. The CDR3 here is CASSPPEGSGVYEQYF. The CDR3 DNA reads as TGTGCCAGCTCACCACCGGAGGGTAGCGGGGTTTACGAGCAGTACTTC. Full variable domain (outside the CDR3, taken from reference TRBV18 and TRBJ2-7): NAGVMQNPRHLVRRRGQEARLRCSPMKGHSHVYWYRQLPEEGLKFMVYLQKENIIDESGMPKERFSAEFPKEGPSILRIQQVVRGDSAAYFCASSPPEGSGVYEQYFGPGTRLTVT.